The 26 T cell receptor beta chains below come from one sample, sequenced in a study of cytotoxic CD8 clonotypes in ibrutinib-treated CLL. Method: immunoSEQ multiplex PCR; TCRdb's copy keeps in-frame clones and lacks some. The sample consists of 14,000 or so clones, almost 65% of them appearing once. The specimen was PBMCs, collected before ibrutinib treatment. These TCRs come from a human donor with chronic lymphocytic leukemia.

The chain carries TRBV5-5 and TRBJ1-1; D not certain. CDR1 is SGHKS and CDR2 is YYEKEE in the germline V gene (reference sequence). This CDR3 spans 12 amino acids. Trimming left V 5 bases short and J 3 bases short, with 8 bases between. The DNA of the CDR3 is TGTGCCAGCAGGAGGGCGGACACTGAAGCTTTCTTT. It yields the protein CASRRADTEAFF.

The chain uses TRBV5-5 and TRBJ2-1, with 8 bases aligning to TRBD2. Germline-derived CDR1 and CDR2 are SGHKS and YYEKEE (reference sequence). The ends lost 2 bases at V and 5 bases at J; junction bases unmatched: 6. The CDR3 is made up of 15 amino acids. Here the CDR3 reads CASSLSAGGHNEQFF. The CDR3 nucleotides read TGTGCCAGCAGCTTATCGGCGGGGGGACACAATGAGCAGTTCTTC. Drawing the rest from reference TRBV5-5 and TRBJ2-1, the complete variable domain is DAGVTQSPTHLIKTRGQQVTLRCSPISGHKSVSWYQQVLGQGPQFIFQYYEKEERGRGNFPDRFSARQFPNYSSELNVNALLLGDSALYLCASSLSAGGHNEQFFGPGTRLTVL.

This clone was recorded only once. The gene calls are TRBV7-9 and TRBJ2-1, with unresolved D. The CDR3 runs to 14 residues. With 3 bases removed from V and 4 bases from J, the gap between germline ends came to 10 bases. Germline V lookup: CDR1 SEHNR, CDR2 FQNEAQ (reference sequence). CDR3 amino acids: CASSLGNPYNEQFF. The DNA for the CDR3 is TGTGCCAGCAGCTTGGGGAACCCTTACAATGAGCAGTTCTTC.

The rearrangement joins TRBV5-4 to TRBJ2-2; D gene uncertain. From germline, CDR1 is SGHNT and CDR2 YYREEE (reference sequence). V lost 2 bases and J lost 4, with 12 bases in between. The CDR3 covers 15 residues. The CDR3: CASSFSGSGTGELFF. The CDR3, as DNA: TGTGCCAGCAGCTTTTCCGGGTCGGGCACCGGGGAGCTGTTTTTT.

CDR3 DNA sequence: TGCAGCGTTGCCCTACAGGGGTCCTTCTTCACAGATACGCAGTATTTT. This codes for CSVALQGSFFTDTQYF. This chain links TRBV29-1 with TRBJ2-3; 7 bases fit TRBD1. V trimming: 4 bases; J trimming: 2 bases; junction bases outside the gene matches: 12. Germline V gene sequence: CDR1 SQVTM, CDR2 ANQGSEA. The CDR3 is 16 residues long.

The J gene is TRBJ1-1, the V gene TRBV6-6; a weak D match, TRBD1 (5 bases). Trimming stripped 0 bases from V and 8 bases from J, with 10 bases between. The germline gives CDR1 MNHNY, CDR2 SVGAGI (reference sequence). CDR3 length equals 13 residues. The CDR3 is CASSYSQASEAFF. DNA for the CDR3: TGTGCCAGCAGTTACTCACAGGCATCAGAAGCTTTCTTT.

V and J are TRBV18 and TRBJ1-1; perhaps TRBD1 as D (5 bases). Germline values: CDR1 KGHSH, CDR2 LQKENI. The CDR3 sequence is 14 residues long. Trimming removed 5 bases at V and 7 bases at J, with 17 bases between. CDR3 in DNA: TGTGCCAGCTCAGGACCGGGGCCGATTGGTGAAGCTTTCTTT. Its protein is CASSGPGPIGEAFF.

This chain links TRBV18 with TRBJ1-6; maybe TRBD1 (5 bases). The CDR3 extends over 17 amino acids. Trimming cost V 2 bases and J 7 bases, with 18 bases left between them. In germline, CDR1 is KGHSH, CDR2 LQKENI. In DNA, the CDR3 is TGTGCCAGCTCACCATTCGCTCAGGGAATGGGAAATTCACCCCTCCACTTT. The encoded protein is CASSPFAQGMGNSPLHF.

The chain uses TRBV30 and TRBJ1-4; D remains ambiguous. V was clipped by 4 bases and J by 5 bases, with 11 bases between them. The CDR3 sequence is 13 residues long. CDR1 is GTSNPN, CDR2 SVGIG, per germline (reference sequence). The CDR3 loop reads CAWNQRRNEKLFF. The CDR3 DNA sequence: TGTGCCTGGAATCAGCGCCGAAATGAAAAACTGTTTTTT.

This chain connects TRBV7-6 to TRBJ2-5; 9 nucleotides line up with TRBD1. After removal of 3 bases from V and 4 bases from J, the junction contained 12 bases not matched to a gene. Looked up from germline, CDR1 is SGHVS and CDR2 is FNYEAQ. The CDR3 is made up of 17 amino acids. The CDR3 loop is CASSFHHPTGGVETQYF. The CDR3 coding sequence is TGTGCCAGCAGCTTCCATCACCCAACAGGGGGCGTAGAGACCCAGTACTTC. Together with reference TRBV7-6 and TRBJ2-5, the CDR3 gives the full variable domain: GAGVSQSPRYKVTKRGQDVALRCDPISGHVSLYWYRQALGQGPEFLTYFNYEAQQDKSGLPNDRFSAERPEGSISTLTIQRTEQRDSAMYRCASSFHHPTGGVETQYFGPGTRLLVL.

The gene calls are TRBV21-1 and TRBJ2-1; TRBD2, the table's D call, lacks a check against the DNA. TRBV21-1 is recorded as a pseudogene. The CDR3 is 13 amino acids. CDR3 residues: CASSSGTSGEQFF. For the CDR3, the DNA is TGTGCCAGCAGCTCTGGGACTAGCGGGGAGCAGTTCTTC.

V is TRBV19 and J is TRBJ1-5; TRBD1 might be the D (5 bases). CDR3 length: 15 residues. Germline V gene data show CDR1 as LNHDA and CDR2 as SQIVND (reference sequence). V was cut by 7 bases and J by 6 bases, with 19 bases left in between. CDR3 protein: CASTDRGGLRQPQHF. The CDR3 DNA follows: TGTGCCAGTACCGATCGGGGGGGTCTCCGTCAGCCCCAGCATTTT.

A note on this clone: An end of the junction does not agree with germline; a read error may underlie this. The chain employs TRBV6-1 and TRBJ1-4; D is undetermined. The CDR3 runs to 15 residues. Germline lookup yields CDR1 MNHNS and CDR2 SASEGT. CDR3 in amino acids: CASSDFRAQNGKLFF. As DNA, the CDR3 is TGTGCCAGCAGTGACTTCCGGGCCCAGAATGGAAAACTGTTTTTT.

The V call is TRBV5-6, the J call TRBJ1-1; D not certain. This CDR3 region has 13 residues. CDR1 is SGHDT, CDR2 YYEEEE, per germline. V dropped 4 bases and J dropped 1 base, with 8 bases sitting between them. CDR3 sequence reads: CASSAGGNTEAFF. CDR3 sequence (DNA): TGTGCCAGCAGCGCAGGCGGGAACACTGAAGCTTTCTTT. Looking up the rest from reference TRBV5-6 and TRBJ1-1 gives the full variable domain: DAGVTQSPTHLIKTRGQQVTLRCSPKSGHDTVSWYQQALGQGPQFIFQYYEEEERQRGNFPDRFSGHQFPNYSSELNVNALLLGDSALYLCASSAGGNTEAFFGQGTRLTVV.

CDR3 residues: CASSPTGYPEAFF. CDR3 sequence (DNA): TGTGCCAGCAGTCCTACAGGGTACCCTGAAGCTTTCTTT. The chain combines TRBV27 with TRBJ1-1, with D possibly TRBD1 on 6 matching bases. Deletions cut 5 bases from V and 6 bases from J, with 13 bases between. There are 13 residues in the CDR3. Germline assignment: CDR1 MNHEY and CDR2 SMNVEV (reference sequence).

This clone was seen a handful of times. The V and J genes are TRBV5-6 and TRBJ2-7; a possible D gene is TRBD1 (6 bases). Germline assignment: CDR1 SGHDT and CDR2 YYEEEE. CDR3 length equals 13 residues. V was clipped by 4 bases and J by 3 bases, with 11 bases between them. CDR3 amino acids: CASSLGTLYEQYF. The CDR3 region has the DNA TGTGCCAGCAGCCTCGGGACACTCTACGAGCAGTACTTC.

This clone was observed a single time. The chain recombines TRBV18 with TRBJ1-2; D is undetermined. The CDR3 has 15 amino acids. Germline CDR1 reads KGHSH; CDR2 reads LQKENI. V was pared by 3 bases and J by 0 bases, with 11 bases between. The chain's CDR3 is CASSPNTGPNYGYTF. DNA of the CDR3: TGTGCCAGCTCACCGAACACCGGTCCTAACTATGGCTACACCTTC.

This clone occurred many times. The gene calls are TRBV2 and TRBJ2-7; 7 bases are a match to TRBD1. Trimming took 8 bases from V and 5 from J; bases not matched to a gene: 12. Germline V lookup: CDR1 SNHLY, CDR2 FYNNEI. CDR3 length: 14 amino acids. DNA of the CDR3: TGTGCCAGCTCCCTTGGGACAGCCGGCAACGAGCAGTACTTC. The encoded protein is CASSLGTAGNEQYF.

The sample holds a few counts of this clone. The gene calls are TRBV2 and TRBJ2-5; D not resolved. This CDR3 is 13 amino acids long. The V end was cut by 4 bases, the J end by 4 bases, with 10 bases between. Germline CDR1 is SNHLY and CDR2 is FYNNEI. Here the CDR3 DNA reads TGTGCCAGCAGTGGAAGGACGGGAGAGACCCAGTACTTC. It specifies CASSGRTGETQYF.

This clone ranks as large. The chain joins TRBV7-4 to TRBJ2-7; D might be TRBD1 (6 bases). Germline V lookup: CDR1 SGHVT, CDR2 SQSDAQ. This CDR3 region has 18 residues. V was cut by 6 bases and J by 3 bases, with 27 bases left in between. DNA of the CDR3: TGTGCCAGCAGTCCGGACCCCCAGGGGCCTCACCCTATCTACGAGCAGTACTTC. Protein sequence: CASSPDPQGPHPIYEQYF.

This clone is deemed medium-sized. The chain combines TRBV12-5 with TRBJ1-2; D may be TRBD1 (6 bases). The CDR3 runs to 12 residues. V was cut by 5 bases and J by 8 bases, with 12 bases left in between. Germline V gene sequence: CDR1 LGHNT, CDR2 FRNRAP. CDR3 nucleotides: TGTGCTAGTGGTCCCCAGGGGAGCGGCTACACCTTC. Protein: CASGPQGSGYTF.

This chain connects TRBV18 to TRBJ1-3; D possibly corresponds to TRBD1 (6 bases). This CDR3 has 16 residues. CDR1 and CDR2 (germline): KGHSH, LQKENI. V lost 3 bases to trimming and J lost 0 bases, with 12 bases between them. Written as DNA, the CDR3 is TGTGCCAGCTCACCCCGCAGGGGCGTCTCTGGAAACACCATATATTTT. This sequence encodes CASSPRRGVSGNTIYF.

The chain is built from TRBV15 and TRBJ1-5; D perhaps matches TRBD1 (5 bases). V was cut by 5 bases and J by 4 bases, with 15 bases left in between. This CDR3 contains 15 residues. CDR1 and CDR2 (germline): LNHNV, YYDKDF (reference sequence). The CDR3, as DNA: TGTGCCACCAGCTCCAGTAGGAGGGGAAATCAGCCCCAGCATTTT. Protein: CATSSSRRGNQPQHF.

The chain carries TRBV5-4 and TRBJ1-2, with TRBD1 identical over 8 bases. J lost 8 bases, V lost 4 bases, and 7 bases had no gene match. This CDR3 contains 13 residues. Germline V gene data show CDR1 as SGHNT and CDR2 as YYREEE (reference sequence). CDR3 sequence (DNA): TGTGCCAGCAGCGGGCGCAGGGGGCTGGGCTACACCTTC. This codes for CASSGRRGLGYTF.

By sample fraction, this clone is medium-sized (0.01 to 0.1%). V gene TRBV2 combines with J gene TRBJ1-3; D is unresolved. Trimming shortened V by 10 bases and J by 0 bases, and 10 bases separated the two germline ends. The CDR3 has 13 amino acids. Germline V gives CDR1 SNHLY, CDR2 FYNNEI. The CDR3 protein is CAIRTTSGNTIYF. CDR3 coding DNA: TGTGCCATCCGGACGACCTCTGGAAACACCATATATTTT.

This sequence joins TRBV5-1 and TRBJ1-5, with a tentative D call TRBD1 (5 bases). CDR3 length: 13 amino acids. V was clipped by 0 bases and J by 5 bases, with 6 bases between them. Germline V gene data show CDR1 as SGHRS and CDR2 as YFSETQ. The CDR3: CASSLAGYQPQHF. The CDR3 DNA is TGCGCCAGCAGCTTGGCAGGGTATCAGCCCCAGCATTTT. Drawing the rest from reference TRBV5-1 and TRBJ1-5, the complete variable domain is KAGVTQTPRYLIKTRGQQVTLSCSPISGHRSVSWYQQTPGQGLQFLFEYFSETQRNKGNFPGRFSGRQFSNSRSEMNVSTLELGDSALYLCASSLAGYQPQHFGDGTRLSIL.